These 14 T cell receptor beta chains originate from one sample sequenced in a study of T cell responses to AZD1222 COVID-19 vaccine. Generated by immunoSEQ multiplex PCR, the TCRdb table keeps only in-frame clones and is missing some. The sample contains 90,000 to 150,000 clones, around 90% of which appear only once. Sequenced here: peripheral blood, sampled 28 days after the second AZD1222 dose. The receptors were gathered from an adult who received the AZD1222 COVID-19 vaccine.

The V and J genes are TRBV7-9 and TRBJ1-2; unclear D gene. V was pared by 5 bases and J by 8 bases, with 9 bases between. This CDR3 contains 11 residues. Germline V gene sequence: CDR1 SEHNR, CDR2 FQNEAQ (reference sequence). In DNA, the CDR3 is TGTGCCAGCAGCCCAGACACGGGCTACACCTTC. Residues: CASSPDTGYTF.

The V gene is TRBV2, the J gene TRBJ2-5; TRBD2 agrees at 9 bases. V lost 9 bases to trimming and J lost 5 bases; unmatched junction nucleotides: 4. This CDR3 is built from 12 residues. Germline CDR1 SNHLY, CDR2 FYNNEI. For the CDR3, the DNA is TGTGCCAGAGGGACTAGCTGGGAGACCCAGTACTTC. This encodes CARGTSWETQYF.

The rearrangement links TRBV19 to TRBJ2-1, with TRBD1 identical over 9 bases. Germline V CDR1 and CDR2: LNHDA, SQIVND (reference sequence). The CDR3 extends over 14 amino acids. The V segment lost 6 bases and the J segment 3 bases; nucleotides outside the gene matches: 3. The CDR3 loop reads CASSHRGLYNEQFF. The CDR3 DNA reads as TGTGCCAGTAGCCACAGGGGGCTCTACAATGAGCAGTTCTTC.

Only one count was recorded for this clone. The chain combines TRBV7-2 with TRBJ1-2; D gene ambiguous. The CDR3 has 12 residues. CDR1 and CDR2 (germline): SGHTA, FQGNSA. Between the trimmed V and J ends, which lost 3 bases and 8 bases, there was a span of 10 bases. Here the CDR3 DNA reads TGTGCCAGCAGCTTGCGCGACGGGGGCTACACCTTC. Residues: CASSLRDGGYTF.

There are a few counts of this clone. The rearrangement joins TRBV13 to TRBJ1-2; no reliable D call. The CDR3 loop spans 14 amino acids. Trimming cost V 2 bases and J 4 bases, with 11 bases left between them. Germline CDR1 and CDR2: PRHDT and FYEKMQ (reference sequence). For the CDR3, the DNA is TGTGCCAGCAGCTTAACTTTCGGGTCCTATGGCTACACCTTC. Translation: CASSLTFGSYGYTF.

This clone was detected only once. The chain is built from TRBV4-2 and TRBJ1-3; TRBD1 agrees at 7 bases. Germline V gene lookup returns CDR1 LGHNA and CDR2 YNFKEQ. Unmatched junction bases numbered 20, after V lost 0 bases and J lost 3 bases. The CDR3 covers 21 residues. The CDR3 DNA reads as TGTGCCAGCAGCCAAGAGCCCCAGGAAGTGATTACGCGGGACAGTGGAAACACCATATATTTT. Translating it yields CASSQEPQEVITRDSGNTIYF.

The rearrangement joins TRBV28 to TRBJ1-2; D is perhaps TRBD1 (6 bases). In germline, CDR1 is MDHEN, CDR2 SYDVKM. V lost 2 bases and J lost 7, with 17 bases in between. This CDR3 comprises 15 residues. In nucleotides, the CDR3 is TGTGCCAGCAGTTTAGTTTCGGGACTACAGGGTGGCTACACCTTC. It encodes CASSLVSGLQGGYTF.

V is TRBV7-8 and J is TRBJ2-7; tentative D call: TRBD1 (5 bases). The V gene lost 4 bases and the J gene lost 2 bases, with 18 bases spanning the gap. Germline V gene sequence: CDR1 SGHVS, CDR2 FQNEAQ. The CDR3 has 16 residues. The CDR3 sequence: CASSSLIGVGPYEQYF. CDR3 DNA sequence: TGTGCCAGCAGCTCACTTATAGGGGTGGGTCCCTACGAGCAGTACTTC.

The rearrangement uses TRBV18 and TRBJ2-7; D unresolved. The V gene lost 3 bases and the J gene lost 3 bases, with 18 bases spanning the gap. CDR1 and CDR2 (germline): KGHSH, LQKENI. The CDR3 loop spans 16 amino acids. CDR3 protein: CASSPRFAADLYEQYF. The DNA of the CDR3 is TGTGCCAGCTCACCTCGTTTCGCGGCAGATCTCTACGAGCAGTACTTC. The complete variable domain, with remaining parts taken from reference TRBV18 and TRBJ2-7, reads NAGVMQNPRHLVRRRGQEARLRCSPMKGHSHVYWYRQLPEEGLKFMVYLQKENIIDESGMPKERFSAEFPKEGPSILRIQQVVRGDSAAYFCASSPRFAADLYEQYFGPGTRLTVT.

The gene calls are TRBV7-6 and TRBJ1-5, with 7 bases aligning to TRBD1. With V trimmed by 5 bases and J by 4 bases, 11 bases remained unmatched. This CDR3 is built from 16 residues. Germline V CDR1 and CDR2: SGHVS, FNYEAQ. Here the CDR3 reads CASSLTSGGGNQPQHF. Here the CDR3 DNA reads TGTGCCAGCAGCCTCACCTCAGGGGGAGGGAATCAGCCCCAGCATTTT.

This chain links TRBV7-3 with TRBJ2-3; TRBD2 matches 9 bases. Trimming removed 0 bases from V and 5 bases from J; junction bases left unmatched: 9. CDR1 is SGHTA, CDR2 FQGTGA, per germline. CDR3 size: 17 residues. As DNA, the CDR3 is TGTGCCAGCAGCTTAACTGGGGCTAGCGGGGCGGTAGATACGCAGTATTTT. Amino acid sequence: CASSLTGASGAVDTQYF.

The chain recombines TRBV4-1 with TRBJ1-1, with D perhaps TRBD1 (5 bases). Germline-derived CDR1 and CDR2 are MGHRA and YSYEKL. CDR3 length: 18 amino acids. V was trimmed by 0 bases and J by 0 bases, leaving 17 bases between them. The CDR3, as DNA: TGCGCCAGCAGCCAAGATCCTCCGGGACGGCGCCTGAACACTGAAGCTTTCTTT. Protein sequence: CASSQDPPGRRLNTEAFF.

The J gene is TRBJ1-1, the V gene TRBV18; D is unresolved. Germline CDR1 is KGHSH and CDR2 is LQKENI. V shed 5 bases and J shed 5 bases, with 12 bases lying between them. The CDR3 is made up of 13 amino acids. The CDR3 region has the DNA TGTGCCAGCTCAGAGGGAAGAGGGACTGAAGCTTTCTTT. Amino acid sequence: CASSEGRGTEAFF.

The rearrangement joins TRBV24-1 to TRBJ1-1, with 9 nucleotides matching TRBD1. In germline, CDR1 is KGHDR, CDR2 SFDVKD. V lost 3 bases and J lost 5; bases outside the gene matches: 6. The CDR3 sequence is 15 residues long. This CDR3 is CATSDQTGGGTEAFF. In DNA, the CDR3 is TGTGCCACCAGTGATCAGACAGGGGGTGGTACTGAAGCTTTCTTT.